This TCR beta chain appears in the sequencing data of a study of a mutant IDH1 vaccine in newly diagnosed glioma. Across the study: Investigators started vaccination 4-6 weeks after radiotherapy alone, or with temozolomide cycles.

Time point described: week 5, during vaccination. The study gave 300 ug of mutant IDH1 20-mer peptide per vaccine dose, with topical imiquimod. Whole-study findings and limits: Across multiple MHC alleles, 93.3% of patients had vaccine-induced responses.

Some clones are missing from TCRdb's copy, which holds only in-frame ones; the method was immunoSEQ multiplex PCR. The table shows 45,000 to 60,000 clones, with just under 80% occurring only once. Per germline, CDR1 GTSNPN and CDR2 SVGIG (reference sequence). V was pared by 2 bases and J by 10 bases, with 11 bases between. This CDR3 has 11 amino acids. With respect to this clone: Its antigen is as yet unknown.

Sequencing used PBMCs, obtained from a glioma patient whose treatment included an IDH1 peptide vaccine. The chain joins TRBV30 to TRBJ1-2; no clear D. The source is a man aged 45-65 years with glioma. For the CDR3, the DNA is TGTGCCTGGAGTCTGCAAGTCGCCTACACCTTC. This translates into CAWSLQVAYTF.